This record covers a single TCR beta chain. The antigen is unknown. Genomic DNA, for the unsorted samples, came from 80 million to 100 million PBMCs. Germline CDR1 and CDR2: MDHEN and SYDVKM. The CDR3 consists of 14 residues. Trimming took 6 bases from V and 4 from J, leaving 16 bases between them. Sequencing used immunoSEQ multiplex PCR; TCRdb keeps in-frame clones, though not all of them. The data hold roughly 480,000 clones, with approximately 79% observed a single time. This specimen comes from a study of shared clonotypes between healthy human individuals. Whole-study findings and limits: A small donor pool kept down the genetic and exposure-history diversity that was represented. Investigators expected sequencing depth to affect clonotype sharing among donors.

Sequenced material: PBMCs. The rearrangement uses TRBV28 and TRBJ2-7; D is possibly TRBD1 or TRBD2 (6 bases each). The receptor comes from a woman aged 40 to 49 in good health. Some clones in this sample may be carry-over from other donors' samples. The DNA for the CDR3 is TGTGCCAGCAGATATTCGGGGGCCCGGTACGAGCAGTACTTC. It yields the protein CASRYSGARYEQYF.